The 5 T cell receptor beta chains reported below all come from one sample, sequenced in a study of control samples from healthy donors and cancer patients. Generated by immunoSEQ multiplex PCR, the TCRdb table keeps only in-frame clones and is missing some. Of around 50,000 clones detected, around 93% appear once; the ten largest clones hold around 0.9%. The sample taken for sequencing was PBMCs. The receptor source for this set is a man aged 25-45 years with colorectal cancer.

The rearrangement joins TRBV2 to TRBJ1-5; a weak D match, TRBD1 (6 bases). The CDR3 runs to 14 residues. Trimming removed 8 bases at V and 5 bases at J, with 16 bases between. In germline, CDR1 is SNHLY, CDR2 FYNNEI. DNA for the CDR3: TGTGCCAGCCACCGGGAGTCAGGGGATCAGCCCCAGCATTTT. This encodes CASHRESGDQPQHF.

The chain combines TRBV6-6 with TRBJ1-1; D is uncertain. There are 13 residues in the CDR3. Germline V gene lookup returns CDR1 MNHNY and CDR2 SVGAGI (reference sequence). Trimming cost V 4 bases and J 0 bases, with 6 bases left between them. CDR3 in DNA: TGTGCCAGCAGTTTTTTCATGAACACTGAAGCTTTCTTT. It is translated as CASSFFMNTEAFF.

The V call is TRBV4-2, the J call TRBJ2-3; 11 positions match TRBD2. V lost 0 bases, J lost 0 bases, and 8 bases stayed unmatched. CDR1 is LGHNA, CDR2 YNFKEQ, per germline. The CDR3 has 19 residues. In DNA, the CDR3 is TGTGCCAGCAGCCAAGAAACGACGCCTAGCGGGGGGAGCACAGATACGCAGTATTTT. Its protein is CASSQETTPSGGSTDTQYF.

This chain uses TRBV19 with TRBJ1-5; D is possibly TRBD1 (5 bases). With 5 bases removed from V and 5 bases from J, the gap between germline ends came to 16 bases. The V gene's germline CDR1 is LNHDA and CDR2 SQIVND (reference sequence). This CDR3 is 15 amino acids long. In nucleotides, the CDR3 is TGTGCCAGTAGTCCCAGGGTACGGGTGGATCAGCCCCAGCATTTT. Protein: CASSPRVRVDQPQHF.

The genes are TRBV12-3 or TRBV12-4 and TRBJ2-1, with TRBD2 matching 9 bases. V shed 6 bases, J shed 7 bases, and the junction held 4 bases outside the gene matches. The CDR3 sequence is 13 residues long. The chain's CDR3 is CASRTSGRNEQFF. CDR3 nucleotides: TGTGCCAGCAGGACTAGCGGTAGAAATGAGCAGTTCTTC.